This T cell receptor (beta chain) was obtained from a study of high-grade serous ovarian cancer treatment subgroups. Study overall: Mean per sample: about 14,000 reads, some 7,300 unique TCR beta rearrangements. Study-wide points: TCR relatedness rose with neoantigen level and trended with mutation load. Different patients shared almost no repertoire; same-patient tumors shared 0.11 to 0.79. These tumor repertoires lack spatial information from bulk sequencing.

Method: immunoSEQ multiplex PCR; TCRdb's copy keeps in-frame clones and lacks some. The repertoire holds several thousand clones, with about four fifths as singletons. Tumor samples were obtained before definitive surgery or chemotherapy. This clone has a handful of counts. What it binds is not known. Per germline, CDR1 LNHDA and CDR2 SQIVND (reference sequence). V lost 5 bases and J 6 bases, leaving 11 bases between the germline ends. The CDR3 contains 13 residues. The clonotype was recovered from a human donor with high-grade serous ovarian cancer. The J gene is TRBJ1-5, the V gene TRBV19; D unclear. Sequences were obtained from tumor tissue. Here the CDR3 reads CASSVLIGQPQHF. CDR3 DNA: TGTGCCAGTAGTGTCCTAATCGGTCAGCCCCAGCATTTT.